This TCR beta chain was sequenced in a study of OX40 agonist ivuxolimab in advanced cancers. About the study: Patients undergoing dose escalation presented with hepatocellular carcinoma, melanoma, renal cell or head and neck cancer. Points from the study as a whole: On average, a greater number of expanded clones characterised CD8+ T cells relative to CD4+.

Assay used: immunoSEQ multiplex PCR; TCRdb lists only in-frame clones, some missing. Of about 53,000 clones listed, more than 80% are singletons. It was autoimmune disease history or systemic immunosuppression that excluded patients. CDR3 length: 16 amino acids. The V segment lost 0 bases and the J segment 3 bases; nucleotides outside the gene matches: 3. Germline V gives CDR1 KGHSH, CDR2 LQKENI. This clone has only one observation. Its antigen is still unknown. This receptor was identified in an adult with an advanced solid tumor such as melanoma, head and neck, liver or kidney cancer. Sequenced here: CD4+ or CD8+ T cells sorted from blood, sampled in a trial of the OX40 agonist ivuxolimab. This rearrangement joins TRBV18 to TRBJ2-1; 9 bases align to TRBD1. CDR3 in DNA: TGTGCCAGCTCACCACCAGGGACAGGGAACTACAATGAGCAGTTCTTC. Translated, it gives CASSPPGTGNYNEQFF.